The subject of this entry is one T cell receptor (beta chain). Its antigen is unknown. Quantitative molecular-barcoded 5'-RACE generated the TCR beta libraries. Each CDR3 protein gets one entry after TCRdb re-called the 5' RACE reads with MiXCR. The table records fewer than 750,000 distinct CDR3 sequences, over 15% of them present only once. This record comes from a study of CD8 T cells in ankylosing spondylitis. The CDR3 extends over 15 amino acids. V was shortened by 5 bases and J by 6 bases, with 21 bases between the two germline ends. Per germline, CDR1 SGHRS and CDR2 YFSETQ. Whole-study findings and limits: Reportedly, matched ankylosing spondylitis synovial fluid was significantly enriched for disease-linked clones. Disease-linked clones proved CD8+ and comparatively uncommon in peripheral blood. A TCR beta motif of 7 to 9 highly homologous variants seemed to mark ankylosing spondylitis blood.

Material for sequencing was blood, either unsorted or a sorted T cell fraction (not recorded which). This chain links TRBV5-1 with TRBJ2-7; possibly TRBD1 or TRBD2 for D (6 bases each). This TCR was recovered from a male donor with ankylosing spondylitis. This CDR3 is CASSPGAGGRREQYF. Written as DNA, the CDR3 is TGCGCCAGCAGTCCGGGGGCCGGGGGTAGGCGCGAGCAGTACTTC. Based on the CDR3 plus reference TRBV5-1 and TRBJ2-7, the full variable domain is KAGVTQTPRYLIKTRGQQVTLSCSPISGHRSVSWYQQTPGQGLQFLFEYFSETQRNKGNFPGRFSGRQFSNSRSEMNVSTLELGDSALYLCASSPGAGGRREQYFGPGTRLTVT.